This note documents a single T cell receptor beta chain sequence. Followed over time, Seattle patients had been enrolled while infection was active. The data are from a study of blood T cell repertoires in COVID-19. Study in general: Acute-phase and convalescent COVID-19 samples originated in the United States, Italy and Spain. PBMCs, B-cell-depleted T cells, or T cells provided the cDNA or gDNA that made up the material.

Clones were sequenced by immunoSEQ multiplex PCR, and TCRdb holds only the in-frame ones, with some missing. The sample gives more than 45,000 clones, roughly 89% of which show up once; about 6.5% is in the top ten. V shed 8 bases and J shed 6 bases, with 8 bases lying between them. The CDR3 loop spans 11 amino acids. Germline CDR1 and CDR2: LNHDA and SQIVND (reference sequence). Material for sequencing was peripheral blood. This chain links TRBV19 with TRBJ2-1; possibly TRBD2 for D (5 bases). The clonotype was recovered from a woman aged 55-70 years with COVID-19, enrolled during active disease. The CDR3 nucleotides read TGTGCCAGTGGCCGGGGCAATGAGCAGTTCTTC. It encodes CASGRGNEQFF. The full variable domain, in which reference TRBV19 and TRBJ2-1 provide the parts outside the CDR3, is DGGITQSPKYLFRKEGQNVTLSCEQNLNHDAMYWYRQDPGQGLRLIYYSQIVNDFQKGDIAEGYSVSREKKESFPLTVTSAQKNPTAFYLCASGRGNEQFFGPGTRLTVL.